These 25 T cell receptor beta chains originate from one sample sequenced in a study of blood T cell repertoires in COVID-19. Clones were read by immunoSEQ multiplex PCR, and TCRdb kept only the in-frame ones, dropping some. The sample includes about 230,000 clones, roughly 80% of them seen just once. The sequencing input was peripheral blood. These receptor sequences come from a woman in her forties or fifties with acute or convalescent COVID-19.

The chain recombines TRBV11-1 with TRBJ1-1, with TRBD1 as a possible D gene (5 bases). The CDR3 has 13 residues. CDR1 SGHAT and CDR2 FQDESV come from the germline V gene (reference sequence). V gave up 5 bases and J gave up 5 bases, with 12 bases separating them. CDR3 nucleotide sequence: TGTGCCAGCAGCGGGCAGGGTAATACTGAAGCTTTCTTT. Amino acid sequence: CASSGQGNTEAFF.

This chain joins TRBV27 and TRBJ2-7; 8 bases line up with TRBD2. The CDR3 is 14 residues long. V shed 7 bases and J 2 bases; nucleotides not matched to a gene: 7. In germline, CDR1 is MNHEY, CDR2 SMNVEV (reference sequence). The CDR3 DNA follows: TGTGCCAGCACCCCTTTAGCGGGGACCTACGAGCAGTACTTC. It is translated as CASTPLAGTYEQYF.

CDR3 protein: CASSPFSSGGTNYGYTF. CDR3 coding DNA: TGTGCCAGCTCACCGTTCTCGTCGGGGGGAACTAACTATGGCTACACCTTC. The chain joins TRBV18 to TRBJ1-2; D is possibly TRBD1 (5 bases). Germline V gene lookup returns CDR1 KGHSH and CDR2 LQKENI. V was pared by 3 bases and J by 0 bases, with 17 bases between. The CDR3 totals 17 residues. The full variable domain, its missing parts supplied by reference TRBV18 and TRBJ1-2, is NAGVMQNPRHLVRRRGQEARLRCSPMKGHSHVYWYRQLPEEGLKFMVYLQKENIIDESGMPKERFSAEFPKEGPSILRIQQVVRGDSAAYFCASSPFSSGGTNYGYTFGSGTRLTVV.

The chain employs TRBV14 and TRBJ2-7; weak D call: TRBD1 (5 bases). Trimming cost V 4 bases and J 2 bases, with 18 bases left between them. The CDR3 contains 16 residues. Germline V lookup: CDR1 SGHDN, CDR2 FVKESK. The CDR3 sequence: CASSPAVREKTYEQYF. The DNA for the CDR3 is TGTGCCAGCAGCCCCGCCGTCAGGGAAAAAACCTACGAGCAGTACTTC.

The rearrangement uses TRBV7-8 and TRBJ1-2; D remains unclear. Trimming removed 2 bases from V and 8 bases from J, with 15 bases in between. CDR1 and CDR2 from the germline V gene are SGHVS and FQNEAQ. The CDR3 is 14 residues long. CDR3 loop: CASSLLGSGRGYTF. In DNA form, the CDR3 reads TGTGCCAGCAGCTTATTGGGATCCGGGAGAGGCTACACCTTC.

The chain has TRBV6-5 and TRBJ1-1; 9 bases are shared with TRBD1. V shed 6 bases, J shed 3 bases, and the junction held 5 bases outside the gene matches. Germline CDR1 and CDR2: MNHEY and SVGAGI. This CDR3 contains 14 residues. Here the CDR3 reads CASRTGGFDTEAFF. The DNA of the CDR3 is TGTGCCAGCAGAACAGGGGGCTTCGACACTGAAGCTTTCTTT.

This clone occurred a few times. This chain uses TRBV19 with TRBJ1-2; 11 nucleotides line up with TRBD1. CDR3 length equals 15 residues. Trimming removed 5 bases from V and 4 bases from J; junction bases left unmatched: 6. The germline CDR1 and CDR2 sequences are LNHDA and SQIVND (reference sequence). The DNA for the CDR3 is TGTGCCAGTAGTTTCAGGACAGGGGGCATCTATGGCTACACCTTC. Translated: CASSFRTGGIYGYTF.

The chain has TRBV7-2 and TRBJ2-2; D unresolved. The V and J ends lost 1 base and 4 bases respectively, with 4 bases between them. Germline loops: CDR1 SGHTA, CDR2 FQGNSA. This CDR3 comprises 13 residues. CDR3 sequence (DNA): TGTGCCAGCAGCTTAGTATCCACCGGGGAGCTGTTTTTT. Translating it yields CASSLVSTGELFF.

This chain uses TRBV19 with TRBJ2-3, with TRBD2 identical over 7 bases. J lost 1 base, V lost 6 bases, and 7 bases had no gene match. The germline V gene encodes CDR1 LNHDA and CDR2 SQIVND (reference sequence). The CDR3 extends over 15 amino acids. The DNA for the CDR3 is TGTGCCAGTAGCAGCGGGACTTGGGGCACAGATACGCAGTATTTT. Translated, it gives CASSSGTWGTDTQYF.

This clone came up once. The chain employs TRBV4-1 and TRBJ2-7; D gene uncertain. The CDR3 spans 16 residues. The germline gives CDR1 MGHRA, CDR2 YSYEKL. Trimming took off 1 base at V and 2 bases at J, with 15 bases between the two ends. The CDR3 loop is CASSQVESPSTYEQYF. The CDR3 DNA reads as TGCGCCAGCAGCCAAGTTGAGAGTCCCTCCACCTACGAGCAGTACTTC.

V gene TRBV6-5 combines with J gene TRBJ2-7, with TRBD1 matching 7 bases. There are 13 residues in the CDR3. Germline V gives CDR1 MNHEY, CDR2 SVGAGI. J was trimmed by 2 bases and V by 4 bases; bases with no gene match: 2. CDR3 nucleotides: TGTGCCAGCAGTTTTGGACAGGCCTACGAGCAGTACTTC. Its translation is CASSFGQAYEQYF.

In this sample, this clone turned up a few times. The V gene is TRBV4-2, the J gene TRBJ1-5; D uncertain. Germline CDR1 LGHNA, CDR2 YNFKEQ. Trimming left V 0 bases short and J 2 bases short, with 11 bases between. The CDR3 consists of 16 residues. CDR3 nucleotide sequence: TGTGCCAGCAGCCAAGAGGGGAGCTGGGGCAATCAGCCCCAGCATTTT. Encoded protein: CASSQEGSWGNQPQHF.

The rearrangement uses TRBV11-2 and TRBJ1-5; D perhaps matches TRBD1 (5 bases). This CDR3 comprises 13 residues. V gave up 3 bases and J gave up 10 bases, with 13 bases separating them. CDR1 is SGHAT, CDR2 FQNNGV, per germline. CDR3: CASSFGGNIPQHF. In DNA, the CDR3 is TGTGCCAGCAGCTTTGGGGGGAACATTCCCCAGCATTTT.

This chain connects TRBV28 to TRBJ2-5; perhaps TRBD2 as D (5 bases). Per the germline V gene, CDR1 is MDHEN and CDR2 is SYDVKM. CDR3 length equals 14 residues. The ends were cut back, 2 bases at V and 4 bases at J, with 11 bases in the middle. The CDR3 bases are TGTGCCAGCAGTTTAAGTTCCGGGATAGAGACCCAGTACTTC. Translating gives CASSLSSGIETQYF.

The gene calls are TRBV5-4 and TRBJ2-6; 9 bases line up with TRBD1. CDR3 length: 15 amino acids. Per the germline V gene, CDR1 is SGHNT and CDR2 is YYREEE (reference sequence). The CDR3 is CATGTGLRGANVLTF. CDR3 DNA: TGTGCGACCGGGACAGGGCTTCGTGGGGCCAACGTCCTGACTTTC.

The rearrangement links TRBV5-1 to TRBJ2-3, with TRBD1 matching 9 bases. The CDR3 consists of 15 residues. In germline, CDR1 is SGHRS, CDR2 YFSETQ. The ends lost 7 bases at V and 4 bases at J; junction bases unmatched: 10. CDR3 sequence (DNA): TGCGCCAGCGCCGGCGGGGACAGGGTGGCAGATACGCAGTATTTT. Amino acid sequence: CASAGGDRVADTQYF.

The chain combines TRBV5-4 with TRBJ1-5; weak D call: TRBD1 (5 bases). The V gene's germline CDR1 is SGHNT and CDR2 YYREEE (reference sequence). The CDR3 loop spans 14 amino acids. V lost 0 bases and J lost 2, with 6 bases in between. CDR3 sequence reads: CASSLGGGNQPQHF. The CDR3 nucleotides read TGTGCCAGCAGCTTGGGGGGGGGCAATCAGCCCCAGCATTTT.

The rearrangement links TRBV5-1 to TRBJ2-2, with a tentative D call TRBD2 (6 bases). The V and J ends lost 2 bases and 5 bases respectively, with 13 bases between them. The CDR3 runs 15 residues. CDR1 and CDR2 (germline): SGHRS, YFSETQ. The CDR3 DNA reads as TGCGCCAGCAGCTTTGTCGGGGGAGATACCGGGGAGCTGTTTTTT. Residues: CASSFVGGDTGELFF.

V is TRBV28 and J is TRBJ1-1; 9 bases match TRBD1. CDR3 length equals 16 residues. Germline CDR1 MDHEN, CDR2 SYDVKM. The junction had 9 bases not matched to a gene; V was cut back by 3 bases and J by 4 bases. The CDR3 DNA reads TGTGCCAGCAGTTTTGTCTTGGGGACAGGGTTCACTGAAGCTTTCTTT. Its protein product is CASSFVLGTGFTEAFF.

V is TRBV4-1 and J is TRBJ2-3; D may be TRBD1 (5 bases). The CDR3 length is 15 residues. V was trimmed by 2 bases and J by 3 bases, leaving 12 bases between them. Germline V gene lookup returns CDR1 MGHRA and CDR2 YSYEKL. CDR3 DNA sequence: TGCGCCAGCAGCCAAAGACAGTTGGATACAGATACGCAGTATTTT. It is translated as CASSQRQLDTDTQYF.

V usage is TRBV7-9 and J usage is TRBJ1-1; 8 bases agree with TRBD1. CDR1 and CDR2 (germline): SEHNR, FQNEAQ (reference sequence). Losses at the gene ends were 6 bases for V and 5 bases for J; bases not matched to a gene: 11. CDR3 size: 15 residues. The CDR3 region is CASRPIDRGKTEAFF. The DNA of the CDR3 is TGTGCCAGCAGACCGATCGACAGGGGAAAAACTGAAGCTTTCTTT.

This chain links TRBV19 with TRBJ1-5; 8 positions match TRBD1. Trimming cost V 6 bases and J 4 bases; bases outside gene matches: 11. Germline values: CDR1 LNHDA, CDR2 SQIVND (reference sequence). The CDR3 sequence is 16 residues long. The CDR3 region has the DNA TGTGCCAGTAGAGCGAACCGACAGGGGCCAAATCAGCCCCAGCATTTT. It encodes CASRANRQGPNQPQHF.

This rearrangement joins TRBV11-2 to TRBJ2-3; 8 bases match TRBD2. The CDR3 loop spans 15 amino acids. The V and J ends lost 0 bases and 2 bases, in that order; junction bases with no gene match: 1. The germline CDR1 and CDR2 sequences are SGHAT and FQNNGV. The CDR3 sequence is CASSLDGGATDTQYF. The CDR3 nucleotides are TGTGCCAGCAGCTTAGACGGGGGGGCCACAGATACGCAGTATTTT.

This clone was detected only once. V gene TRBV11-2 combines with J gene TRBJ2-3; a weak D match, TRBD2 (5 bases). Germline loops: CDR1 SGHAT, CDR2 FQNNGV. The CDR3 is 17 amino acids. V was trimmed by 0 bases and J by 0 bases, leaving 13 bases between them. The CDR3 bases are TGTGCCAGCAGCTTAGATTGGCTAGCTGCTAGCACAGATACGCAGTATTTT. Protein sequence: CASSLDWLAASTDTQYF. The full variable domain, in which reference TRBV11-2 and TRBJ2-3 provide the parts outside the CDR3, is EAGVAQSPRYKIIEKRQSVAFWCNPISGHATLYWYQQILGQGPKLLIQFQNNGVVDDSQLPKDRFSAERLKGVDSTLKIQPAKLEDSAVYLCASSLDWLAASTDTQYFGPGTRLTVL.

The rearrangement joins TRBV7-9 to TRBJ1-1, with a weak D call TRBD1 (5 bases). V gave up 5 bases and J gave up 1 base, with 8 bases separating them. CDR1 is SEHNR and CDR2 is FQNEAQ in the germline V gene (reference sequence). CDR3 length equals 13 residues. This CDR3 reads CASSIDRNTEAFF. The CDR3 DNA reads TGTGCCAGCAGCATTGACAGGAACACTGAAGCTTTCTTT.